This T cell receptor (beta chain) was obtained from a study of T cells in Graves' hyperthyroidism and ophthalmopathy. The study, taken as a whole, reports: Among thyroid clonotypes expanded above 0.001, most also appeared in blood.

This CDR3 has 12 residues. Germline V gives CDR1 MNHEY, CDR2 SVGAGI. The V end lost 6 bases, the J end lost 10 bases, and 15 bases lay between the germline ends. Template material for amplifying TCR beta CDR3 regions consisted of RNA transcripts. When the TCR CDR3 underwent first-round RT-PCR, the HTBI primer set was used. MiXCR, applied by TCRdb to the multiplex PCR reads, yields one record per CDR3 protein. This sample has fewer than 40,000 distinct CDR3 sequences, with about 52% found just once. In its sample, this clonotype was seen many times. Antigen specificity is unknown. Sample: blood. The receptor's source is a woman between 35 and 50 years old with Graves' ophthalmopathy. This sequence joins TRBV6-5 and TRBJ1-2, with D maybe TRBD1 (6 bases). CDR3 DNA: TGTGCCAGCAGCGGGGACACCCCTTTCTACACCTTC. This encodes CASSGDTPFYTF.